This entry lists 8 T cell receptor beta chains sequenced from one sample in a study of blood T cell repertoires in COVID-19 (dated by TCRdb to 2018 to 2021). Receptors were amplified or captured by the immunoSEQ multiplex PCR assay. Held by TCRdb, this immuneACCESS table contains in-frame sequences only and omits some clones. Under half of the omission traces to an unresolved V gene where checked; the cause of the rest is unknown. In all, the sample holds 250,000 to 350,000 clones, and 90% of those were seen once. Of the sample, around 1.7% falls within the top ten clones. The sequenced sample was PBMCs or T cells enriched from blood (not recorded which). These receptors were obtained from a woman younger than 30 with acute COVID-19.

The V gene is TRBV19, the J gene TRBJ1-2; 7 nucleotides match TRBD1. After removal of 4 bases from V and 4 bases from J, the junction contained 9 bases not matched to a gene. Germline loops: CDR1 LNHDA, CDR2 SQIVND (reference sequence). This CDR3 is built from 15 residues. The CDR3 DNA sequence: TGTGCCAGTAGTACCACCGGGACAGTCTTCTATGGCTACACCTTC. This codes for CASSTTGTVFYGYTF.

This clone was counted once. The J gene is TRBJ2-2, the V gene TRBV5-1, with a tentative D call TRBD1 (5 bases). Germline V gene data show CDR1 as SGHRS and CDR2 as YFSETQ. Trimming took 2 bases from V and 1 from J, leaving 6 bases between them. CDR3 size: 14 residues. The CDR3 nucleotides read TGCGCCAGCAGCTTAACAGGGAACACCGGGGAGCTGTTTTTT. Translated, it gives CASSLTGNTGELFF.

V is TRBV19 and J is TRBJ2-3; TRBD2 aligns across 8 bases. There are 15 residues in the CDR3. V lost 4 bases to trimming and J lost 1 base; unmatched junction nucleotides: 4. CDR1 and CDR2 from the germline V gene are LNHDA and SQIVND (reference sequence). CDR3 loop: CASSSTSGRTDTQYF. CDR3 nucleotide sequence: TGTGCCAGTAGTAGTACTAGCGGCCGCACAGATACGCAGTATTTT. The whole variable domain, filled in from reference TRBV19 and TRBJ2-3, reads DGGITQSPKYLFRKEGQNVTLSCEQNLNHDAMYWYRQDPGQGLRLIYYSQIVNDFQKGDIAEGYSVSREKKESFPLTVTSAQKNPTAFYLCASSSTSGRTDTQYFGPGTRLTVL.

Here the CDR3 DNA reads TGTGCCAGCAGCTTAGATCGGGGGGCTGAAGCTTTCTTT. Protein product: CASSLDRGAEAFF. The chain has TRBV7-9 and TRBJ1-1; D is perhaps TRBD1 (5 bases). The germline V gene encodes CDR1 SEHNR and CDR2 FQNEAQ (reference sequence). The CDR3 contains 13 residues. V lost 1 base and J 6 bases, leaving 9 bases between the germline ends.

This chain links TRBV4-3 with TRBJ1-4; 7 bases are a match to TRBD1. Per the germline V gene, CDR1 is LGHNA and CDR2 is YSLEER. This CDR3 contains 18 residues. Trimming took 4 bases from V and 1 from J; bases not matched to a gene: 12. CDR3 residues: CASSLGPRTGETNEKLFF. The CDR3 bases are TGCGCCAGCAGCCTTGGTCCGCGCACAGGGGAAACTAATGAAAAACTGTTTTTT.

The chain carries TRBV30 and TRBJ1-1; a weak D match, TRBD1 (6 bases). The CDR3 extends over 14 amino acids. Germline V gives CDR1 GTSNPN, CDR2 SVGIG (reference sequence). V lost 2 bases, J lost 2 bases, and 12 bases lay in between. The CDR3 spells CAWSRGGINTEAFF. CDR3 coding DNA: TGTGCCTGGAGTAGGGGGGGAATCAACACTGAAGCTTTCTTT.

V usage is TRBV10-2 and J usage is TRBJ2-7; D possibly corresponds to TRBD2 (5 bases). There are 15 residues in the CDR3. CDR1 and CDR2 (germline): WSHSY, SAAADI. With 4 bases removed from V and 0 bases from J, the gap between germline ends came to 13 bases. CDR3 amino acids: CASSGETTPSYEQYF. The CDR3 DNA is TGCGCCAGCAGTGGGGAGACTACTCCCTCCTACGAGCAGTACTTC.

The V call is TRBV5-1, the J call TRBJ1-1, with D unclear. This CDR3 spans 14 amino acids. Germline lookup yields CDR1 SGHRS and CDR2 YFSETQ. Trimming took 0 bases from V and 0 from J, leaving 6 bases between them. CDR3 sequence reads: CASSLGYMNTEAFF. The CDR3, as DNA: TGCGCCAGCAGCTTGGGTTATATGAACACTGAAGCTTTCTTT.